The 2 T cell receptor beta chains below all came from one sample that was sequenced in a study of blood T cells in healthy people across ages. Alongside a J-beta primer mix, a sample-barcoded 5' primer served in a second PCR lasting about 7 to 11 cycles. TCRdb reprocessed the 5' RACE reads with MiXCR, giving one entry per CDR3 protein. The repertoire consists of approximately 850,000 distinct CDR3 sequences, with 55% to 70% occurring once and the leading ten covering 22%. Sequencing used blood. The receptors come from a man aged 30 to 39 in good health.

The CDR3 sequence is CASSSKGEAFF. CDR3 bases: TGTGCCAGCAGCTCGAAAGGTGAAGCTTTCTTT. This chain links TRBV6-6 with TRBJ1-1; D ambiguous. CDR3 size: 11 residues. Per germline, CDR1 MNHNY and CDR2 SVGAGI (reference sequence). V shed 6 bases and J shed 7 bases, with 9 bases lying between them.

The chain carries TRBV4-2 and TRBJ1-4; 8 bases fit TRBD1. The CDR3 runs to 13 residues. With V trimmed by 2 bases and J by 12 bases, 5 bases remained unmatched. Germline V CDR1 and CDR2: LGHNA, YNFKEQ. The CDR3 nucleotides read TGTGCCAGCAGCCAACCTCCGGGACAGGAACTGTTTTTT. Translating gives CASSQPPGQELFF.